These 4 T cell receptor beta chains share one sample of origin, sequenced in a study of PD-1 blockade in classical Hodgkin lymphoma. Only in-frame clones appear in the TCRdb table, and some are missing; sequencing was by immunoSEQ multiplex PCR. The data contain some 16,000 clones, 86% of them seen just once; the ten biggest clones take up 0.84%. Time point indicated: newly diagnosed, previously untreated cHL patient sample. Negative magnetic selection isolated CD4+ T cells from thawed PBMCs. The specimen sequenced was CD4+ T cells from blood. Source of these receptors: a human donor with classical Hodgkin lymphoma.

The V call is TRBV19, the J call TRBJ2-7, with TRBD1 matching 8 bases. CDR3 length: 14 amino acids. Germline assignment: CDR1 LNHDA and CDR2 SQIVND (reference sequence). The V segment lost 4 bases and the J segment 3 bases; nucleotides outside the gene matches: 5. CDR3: CASSNDRGGYEQYF. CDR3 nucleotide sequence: TGTGCCAGTAGTAATGACAGGGGAGGCTACGAGCAGTACTTC. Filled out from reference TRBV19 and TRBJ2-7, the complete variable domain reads DGGITQSPKYLFRKEGQNVTLSCEQNLNHDAMYWYRQDPGQGLRLIYYSQIVNDFQKGDIAEGYSVSREKKESFPLTVTSAQKNPTAFYLCASSNDRGGYEQYFGPGTRLTVT.

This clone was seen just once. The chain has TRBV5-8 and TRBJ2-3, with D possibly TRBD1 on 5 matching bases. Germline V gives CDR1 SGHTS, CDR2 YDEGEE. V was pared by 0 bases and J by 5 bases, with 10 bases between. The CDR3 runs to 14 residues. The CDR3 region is CASSLEGAGDTQYF. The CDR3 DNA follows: TGTGCCAGCAGCTTGGAAGGGGCAGGAGATACGCAGTATTTT.

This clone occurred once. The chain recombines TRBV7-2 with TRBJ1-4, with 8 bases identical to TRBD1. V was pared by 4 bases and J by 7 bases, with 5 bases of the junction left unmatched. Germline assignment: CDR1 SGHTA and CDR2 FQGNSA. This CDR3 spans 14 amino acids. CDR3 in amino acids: CASSWDRKTEKLFF. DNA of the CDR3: TGTGCCAGCAGCTGGGACAGGAAGACTGAAAAACTGTTTTTT.

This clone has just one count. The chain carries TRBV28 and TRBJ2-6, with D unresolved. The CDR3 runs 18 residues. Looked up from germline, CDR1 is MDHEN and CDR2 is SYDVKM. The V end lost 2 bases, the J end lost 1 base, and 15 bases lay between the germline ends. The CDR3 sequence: CASSLPGIKLSGANVLTF. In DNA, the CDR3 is TGTGCCAGCAGTTTACCGGGCATAAAATTATCTGGGGCCAACGTCCTGACTTTC.